This entry lists 26 T cell receptor beta chains sequenced from one sample in a study of blood T cell repertoires in COVID-19 (dated by TCRdb to 2019 to 2021). Libraries came from the immunoSEQ multiplex PCR assay. TCRdb mirrors the immuneACCESS table, restricted to in-frame sequences. Some clones are absent from its copies; in checked studies, under half trace to an unresolved V gene, and the reason for the others is unknown. The sample data list some 200,000 clones, and about 86% of these were observed just once. The ten largest account for about a tenth of the sample. Sequencing input: peripheral blood. These receptors all come from a woman in her sixties or seventies with COVID-19, enrolled during active disease.

The J gene is TRBJ2-2, the V gene TRBV7-9, with D perhaps TRBD2 (5 bases). Deletions cut 5 bases from V and 16 bases from J, with 11 bases between. The germline gives CDR1 SEHNR, CDR2 FQNEAQ (reference sequence). The CDR3 totals 10 residues. CDR3 bases: TGTGCCAGCAGCCCGGACTTGAAGTTTTTT. Translating gives CASSPDLKFF.

The table lists this clone with a few counts. V gene TRBV5-6 combines with J gene TRBJ2-7; D gene uncertain. Germline assignment: CDR1 SGHDT and CDR2 YYEEEE. The CDR3 contains 14 residues. Deletions cut 2 bases from V and 1 base from J, with 10 bases between. The CDR3 DNA follows: TGTGCCAGCAGCTTATCTTTCAGGTCCTACGAGCAGTACTTC. This codes for CASSLSFRSYEQYF.

This clone has more than one count but fewer than ten. The chain couples TRBV5-1 to TRBJ1-2, with 7 bases that match TRBD1. CDR1 and CDR2 (germline): SGHRS, YFSETQ. V lost 2 bases to trimming and J lost 4 bases; unmatched junction nucleotides: 11. This CDR3 has 16 residues. CDR3: CASSFKRRGRGYGYTF. The CDR3 nucleotides are TGCGCCAGCAGCTTTAAGAGGAGGGGGCGCGGCTATGGCTACACCTTC.

The CDR3 spells CASSSGLATDTDTQYF. The CDR3 DNA sequence: TGCGCCAGCAGCTCCGGACTAGCGACCGACACAGATACGCAGTATTTT. This chain connects TRBV5-1 to TRBJ2-3; 9 nucleotides agree with TRBD2. Trimming at V came to 3 bases and at J to 2 bases, leaving 7 bases not matched to a gene. The CDR3 runs to 16 residues. Germline V gives CDR1 SGHRS, CDR2 YFSETQ.

J is TRBJ1-2 and V is TRBV30, with unresolved D. V was shortened by 0 bases and J by 0 bases, with 5 bases between the two germline ends. The CDR3 covers 13 residues. CDR1 and CDR2 (germline): GTSNPN, SVGIG (reference sequence). As DNA, the CDR3 is TGTGCCTGGAGTGTAACAGCTAACTATGGCTACACCTTC. Its translation: CAWSVTANYGYTF.

This chain connects TRBV3-1 (or the pseudogene TRBV3-2) to TRBJ2-2, with D maybe TRBD2 (7 bases). Trimming removed 3 bases at V and 6 bases at J, with 14 bases between. The CDR3 extends over 15 amino acids. The V gene's germline CDR1 is LGHDT and CDR2 YNNKEL (reference sequence). The CDR3 loop reads CASSHDTGRAGELFF. The CDR3 bases are TGTGCCAGCAGCCATGATACAGGGAGGGCCGGGGAGCTGTTTTTT.

V usage is TRBV27 and J usage is TRBJ2-1; TRBD1 matches at 7 bases. The CDR3 contains 16 residues. The junction had 15 bases not matched to a gene; V was cut back by 5 bases and J by 8 bases. Germline loops: CDR1 MNHEY, CDR2 SMNVEV (reference sequence). CDR3 region: CASSGKGYRGRHEQFF. Here the CDR3 DNA reads TGTGCCAGCAGTGGGAAGGGATACAGGGGTCGGCATGAGCAGTTCTTC.

The CDR3 sequence is CASSELVGLEQFF. The CDR3, as DNA: TGTGCCAGCAGCGAACTTGTCGGTCTGGAGCAGTTCTTC. The genes are TRBV14 and TRBJ2-1; D uncertain. V lost 5 bases to trimming and J lost 10 bases, with 15 bases between them. Looked up from germline, CDR1 is SGHDN and CDR2 is FVKESK. The CDR3 consists of 13 residues.

The rearrangement joins TRBV4-3 to TRBJ2-3; 9 nucleotides match TRBD2. V shed 2 bases, J shed 4 bases, and the junction held 7 bases outside the gene matches. Germline values: CDR1 LGHNA, CDR2 YSLEER. The length of the CDR3 is 16 residues. CDR3 loop: CASSQIAGVRADTQYF. In DNA, the CDR3 is TGCGCCAGCAGCCAAATAGCGGGAGTTCGCGCAGATACGCAGTATTTT.

Written as DNA, the CDR3 is TGTGCCTGGAGAAGTAGCGGGAGAGGGGGAGTCGGGGAGCTGTTTTTT. Encoded protein: CAWRSSGRGGVGELFF. V usage is TRBV30 and J usage is TRBJ2-2, with 9 bases aligning to TRBD2. Germline V CDR1 and CDR2: GTSNPN, SVGIG (reference sequence). The length of the CDR3 is 16 residues. V lost 3 bases and J lost 7; bases outside the gene matches: 12.

The J gene is TRBJ2-1, the V gene TRBV5-1; 8 bases map to TRBD2. Germline V CDR1 and CDR2: SGHRS, YFSETQ. This CDR3 region has 17 residues. The V gene end was trimmed by 0 bases and the J gene end by 5 bases; junction bases not matched to a gene: 10. The chain's CDR3 is CASSLAVSGAVNNEQFF. The DNA of the CDR3 is TGCGCCAGCAGCTTGGCGGTTAGCGGGGCGGTAAACAATGAGCAGTTCTTC.

The chain joins TRBV3-1 (or the pseudogene TRBV3-2) to TRBJ1-5, with 8 bases that match TRBD1. Looked up from germline, CDR1 is LGHDT and CDR2 is YNNKEL (reference sequence). Unmatched junction bases numbered 14, after V lost 6 bases and J lost 10 bases. This CDR3 region has 15 residues. The CDR3 reads CASSRSGQGDGPQHF. The CDR3, as DNA: TGTGCCAGCAGTCGTTCAGGACAGGGTGACGGACCCCAGCATTTT.

The CDR3 DNA sequence: TGTGCCAGCAGGTCTCCAGGGGGCAGTGGAAACACCATATATTTT. Its translation: CASRSPGGSGNTIYF. The chain has TRBV7-2 and TRBJ1-3, with 8 bases aligning to TRBD1. The CDR3 contains 15 residues. V gave up 6 bases and J gave up 3 bases; unmatched junction bases: 7. Germline V lookup: CDR1 SGHTA, CDR2 FQGNSA.

The J gene is TRBJ1-5, the V gene TRBV30; D gene unclear. Trimming cost V 2 bases and J 6 bases, with 20 bases left between them. This CDR3 contains 16 residues. Germline V gene lookup returns CDR1 GTSNPN and CDR2 SVGIG (reference sequence). The CDR3 reads CAWSTTSAAVGQPQHF. The CDR3 region has the DNA TGTGCCTGGAGTACTACATCGGCCGCGGTGGGTCAGCCCCAGCATTTT.

To note about this clone: Mismatch with germline at one junction end may stem from a read error. This chain uses TRBV10-2 with TRBJ2-7, with TRBD2 as a possible D gene (5 bases). Germline values: CDR1 WSHSY, CDR2 SAAADI. The CDR3 is 12 residues long. CDR3 in amino acids: CASSPLSGRGFF. The CDR3 DNA reads TGCGCCAGCAGTCCCCTTTCTGGACGGGGATTCTTC.

This chain connects TRBV3-1 (or the pseudogene TRBV3-2) to TRBJ2-5; TRBD1 matches at 7 bases. There are 14 residues in the CDR3. Looked up from germline, CDR1 is LGHDT and CDR2 is YNNKEL (reference sequence). After removal of 2 bases from V and 5 bases from J, the junction contained 5 bases not matched to a gene. The CDR3 protein is CASSQNRGAETQYF. CDR3 DNA: TGTGCCAGCAGCCAAAACAGGGGAGCGGAGACCCAGTACTTC.

The chain has TRBV11-3 and TRBJ2-1; D unclear. Trimming left V 5 bases short and J 0 bases short, with 8 bases between. Germline V gives CDR1 SGHNT, CDR2 YENEEA. This CDR3 is 14 amino acids long. The CDR3 reads CASSPWSSYNEQFF. As DNA, the CDR3 is TGTGCCAGCAGCCCCTGGAGCTCCTACAATGAGCAGTTCTTC.

V gene TRBV24-1 combines with J gene TRBJ1-4; perhaps TRBD1 as D (6 bases). V was clipped by 3 bases and J by 8 bases, with 12 bases between them. Germline V gives CDR1 KGHDR, CDR2 SFDVKD. The CDR3 contains 14 residues. The CDR3 spells CATSDRQGREKLFF. CDR3 coding DNA: TGTGCCACCAGTGATCGGCAGGGGAGAGAAAAACTGTTTTTT.

This chain uses TRBV7-3 with TRBJ1-5; D unclear. The CDR3 contains 15 residues. Trimming shortened V by 1 base and J by 3 bases, and 10 bases separated the two germline ends. Germline CDR1 SGHTA, CDR2 FQGTGA. DNA for the CDR3: TGTGCCAGCAGCTTAATTCCAGGCCCCAATCAGCCCCAGCATTTT. Translated: CASSLIPGPNQPQHF.

The rearrangement links TRBV6-5 to TRBJ2-2; 9 bases match TRBD1. Germline CDR1 and CDR2: MNHEY and SVGAGI. Trimming at V came to 0 bases and at J to 4 bases, leaving 0 bases not matched to a gene. The CDR3 extends over 15 amino acids. The CDR3 DNA reads TGTGCCAGCAGTTACTCGGACAGGGGCACCGGGGAGCTGTTTTTT. Protein sequence: CASSYSDRGTGELFF.

This chain joins TRBV30 and TRBJ1-5; the D gene is possibly TRBD1 (6 bases). The V end lost 1 base, the J end lost 4 bases, and 11 bases lay between the germline ends. The germline V gene encodes CDR1 GTSNPN and CDR2 SVGIG (reference sequence). The CDR3 is 14 amino acids. The CDR3 DNA is TGTGCCTGGAGTGAGGGGGTCTTTAATCAGCCCCAGCATTTT. Encoded protein: CAWSEGVFNQPQHF. Looking up the rest from reference TRBV30 and TRBJ1-5 gives the full variable domain: SQTIHQWPATLVQPVGSPLSLECTVEGTSNPNLYWYRQAAGRGLQLLFYSVGIGQISSEVPQNLSASRPQDRQFILSSKKLLLSDSGFYLCAWSEGVFNQPQHFGDGTRLSIL.

The gene calls are TRBV4-2 and TRBJ2-7, with TRBD2 matching over 14 bases. This CDR3 has 21 residues. V was clipped by 1 base and J by 0 bases; unmatched bases: 14. The germline gives CDR1 LGHNA, CDR2 YNFKEQ. The chain's CDR3 is CASSQGLRLAGGVGSSYEQYF. The CDR3, as DNA: TGTGCCAGCAGCCAAGGCCTCCGACTAGCGGGAGGGGTTGGTAGCTCCTACGAGCAGTACTTC.

The chain joins TRBV29-1 to TRBJ2-4; TRBD2 is a possible D gene (6 bases). The CDR3 runs to 13 residues. Looked up from germline, CDR1 is SQVTM and CDR2 is ANQGSEA. Deletions cut 6 bases from V and 2 bases from J, with 11 bases between. CDR3 coding DNA: TGCAGCGTCCCGGGGGTATCCAAAAACATTCAGTACTTC. This encodes CSVPGVSKNIQYF.

The rearrangement joins TRBV28 to TRBJ2-7, with 14 bases that match TRBD2. This CDR3 comprises 15 residues. Trimming at V came to 5 bases and at J to 4 bases, leaving 4 bases not matched to a gene. Per the germline V gene, CDR1 is MDHEN and CDR2 is SYDVKM. This CDR3 is CASSGTSGSGYEQYF. For the CDR3, the DNA is TGTGCCAGCAGTGGGACTAGCGGGAGTGGTTACGAGCAGTACTTC.

The sample holds one count of this clone. The genes are TRBV24-1 and TRBJ1-2, with TRBD1 as a possible D gene (5 bases). The CDR3 contains 14 residues. The germline V gene has CDR1 KGHDR and CDR2 SFDVKD. V dropped 5 bases and J dropped 0 bases, with 9 bases sitting between them. CDR3 nucleotide sequence: TGTGCCACCAGTGGTGACAGAGCTAACTATGGCTACACCTTC. This gives the protein CATSGDRANYGYTF.

DNA of the CDR3: TGTGCCAGCAGCCAGCGGGGCCTGAACACTGAAGCTTTCTTT. This encodes CASSQRGLNTEAFF. J is TRBJ1-1 and V is TRBV3-1 (or the pseudogene TRBV3-2); D is perhaps TRBD1 (5 bases). V lost 3 bases, J lost 0 bases, and 8 bases lay in between. CDR1 and CDR2 (germline): LGHDT, YNNKEL (reference sequence). The CDR3 has 14 residues.